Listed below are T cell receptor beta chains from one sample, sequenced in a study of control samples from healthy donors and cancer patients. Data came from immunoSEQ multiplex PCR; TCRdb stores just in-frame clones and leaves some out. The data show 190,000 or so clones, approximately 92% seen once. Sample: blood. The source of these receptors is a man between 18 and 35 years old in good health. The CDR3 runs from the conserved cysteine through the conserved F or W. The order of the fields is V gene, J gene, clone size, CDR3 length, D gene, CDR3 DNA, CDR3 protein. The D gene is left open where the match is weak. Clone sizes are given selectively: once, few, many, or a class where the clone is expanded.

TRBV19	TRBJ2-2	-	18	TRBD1	TGTGCCAGTAGTACCTTCTACCGGGACAGGGCGAACACCGGGGAGCTGTTTTTT	CASSTFYRDRANTGELFF
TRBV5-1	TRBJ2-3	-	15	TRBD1	TGCGCCAGCAGCTTGGGGACAGGTCCTGGAGATACGCAGTATTTT	CASSLGTGPGDTQYF
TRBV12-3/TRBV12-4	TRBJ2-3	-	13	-	TGTGCCAGCAGTTGGGGGGATGCAGATACGCAGTATTTT	CASSWGDADTQYF
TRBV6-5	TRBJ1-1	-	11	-	TGTGCCAGCAGTTTCGAGGGGTGGGCTTTCTTT	CASSFEGWAFF
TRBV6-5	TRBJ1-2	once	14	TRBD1	TGTGCCAGCACCCCGGGACAGGCCTTCTATGGCTACACCTTC	CASTPGQAFYGYTF
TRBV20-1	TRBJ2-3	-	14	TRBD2	TGCAGTGCTAGTGGGGGGGATTCCACAGATACGCAGTATTTT	CSASGGDSTDTQYF
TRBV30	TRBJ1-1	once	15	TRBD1	TGTGCCTGGAGTGTAGGAGGGGGCCCACGGACTGAAGCTTTCTTT	CAWSVGGGPRTEAFF
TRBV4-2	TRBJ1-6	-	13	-	TGTGCCAGCAGCCTGGGCCTCAGAACACCCCTCCACTTT	CASSLGLRTPLHF
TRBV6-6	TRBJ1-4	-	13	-	TGTGCCAGCAGTTACAGAGCTGGCGAAAAACTGTTTTTT	CASSYRAGEKLFF
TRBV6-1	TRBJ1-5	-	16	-	TGTGCCAGCAGTGAATTTCCGGGACAAGTAAATCAGCCCCAGCATTTT	CASSEFPGQVNQPQHF
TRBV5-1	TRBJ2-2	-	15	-	TGCGCCAGCAGCTTAGACATCGTTGGCACCGGGGAGCTGTTTTTT	CASSLDIVGTGELFF
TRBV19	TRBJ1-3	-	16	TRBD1	TGTGCCAGCCAAACAGGACAGGCCCGCTCTGGAAACACCATATATTTT	CASQTGQARSGNTIYF
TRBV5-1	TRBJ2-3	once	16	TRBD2	TGCGCCAGCAGCTTGGTCGGCGGGGGGGCAACTAATACGCAGTATTTT	CASSLVGGGATNTQYF
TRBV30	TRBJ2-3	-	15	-	TGTGCCTGGAGTGTACGTGGCGGCGGAATGGATACGCAGTATTTT	CAWSVRGGGMDTQYF
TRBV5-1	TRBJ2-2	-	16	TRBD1	TGCGCCAGCAGCTTGGGGTGGACAGGGGTCGGCGGGGAGCTGTTTTTT	CASSLGWTGVGGELFF
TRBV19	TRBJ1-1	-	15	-	TGTGCCAGCCGCCCCCGGGACACAAAGAACACTGAAGCTTTCTTT	CASRPRDTKNTEAFF
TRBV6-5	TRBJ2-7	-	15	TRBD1	TGTGCCAGCAGTTGGGGACAGGGGGGTTCCTACGAGCAGTACTTC	CASSWGQGGSYEQYF
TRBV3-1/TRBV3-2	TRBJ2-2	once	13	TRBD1	TGTGCCAGCAGCCCCGGACAGGCCGGGGAGCTGTTTTTT	CASSPGQAGELFF
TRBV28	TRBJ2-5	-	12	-	TGTGCCAGCAGGACGTCCGAGGGGACCCAGTACTTC	CASRTSEGTQYF
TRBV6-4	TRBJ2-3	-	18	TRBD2	TGTGCCAGCAGCCAATCCTTAGGAGCGGGGGGTGGGCCAGATACGCAGTATTTT	CASSQSLGAGGGPDTQYF
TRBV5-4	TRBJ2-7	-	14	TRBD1	TGTGCCAGCAGCATCCGGGACAGGGGTAACGAGCAGTACTTC	CASSIRDRGNEQYF
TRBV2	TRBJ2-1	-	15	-	TGTGCCAGCAGTGACGGGCAGGGAAGGACCAATGAGCAGTTCTTC	CASSDGQGRTNEQFF
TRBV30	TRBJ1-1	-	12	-	TGTGCCTGGAGTGATACTGACACTGAAGCTTTCTTT	CAWSDTDTEAFF
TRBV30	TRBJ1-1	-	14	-	TGTGCCTGGAACGAGGGGCTCTCGGGAACTGAAGCTTTCTTT	CAWNEGLSGTEAFF
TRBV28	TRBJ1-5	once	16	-	TGTGCCAGCATGACCCTGGACAGATCGTTCCATCAGCCCCAGCATTTT	CASMTLDRSFHQPQHF
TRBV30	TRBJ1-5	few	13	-	TGTGCCTGGAATCGGGACACTAATCAGCCCCAGCATTTT	CAWNRDTNQPQHF
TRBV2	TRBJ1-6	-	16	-	TGTGCCAGCAGTGGGGGGTTACGGTCCTATAATTCACCCCTCCACTTT	CASSGGLRSYNSPLHF
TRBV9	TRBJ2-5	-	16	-	TGTGCCAGCAGCCCCGCGGTTCAGCTGTACCAAGAGACCCAGTACTTC	CASSPAVQLYQETQYF
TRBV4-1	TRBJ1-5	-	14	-	TGCGCCAGCAGCCAAGAAGGGGGTTATCAGCCCCAGCATTTT	CASSQEGGYQPQHF
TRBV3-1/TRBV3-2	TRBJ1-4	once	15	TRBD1	TGTGCCAGCAGCCAAGGGACAGGGGCCTGGGTGGAACTGTTTTTT	CASSQGTGAWVELFF
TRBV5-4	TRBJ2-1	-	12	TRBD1	TGTGCCAGCAGGACAGGGGGGGATGAGCAGTTCTTC	CASRTGGDEQFF
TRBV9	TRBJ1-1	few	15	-	TGTGCCAGCAGCACTAAACGACACTCGAACACTGAAGCTTTCTTT	CASSTKRHSNTEAFF
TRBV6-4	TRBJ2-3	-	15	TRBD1	TGTGCCAGCAGGCCCCGGGACAGGGCCACAGATACGCAGTATTTT	CASRPRDRATDTQYF
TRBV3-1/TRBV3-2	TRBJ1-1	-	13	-	TGTGCCAGCAGCCCCCTGACCGGCACTGAAGCTTTCTTT	CASSPLTGTEAFF
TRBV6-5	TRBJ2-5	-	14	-	TGTGCCAGCAGCCATGAGGAGGGCCGGGAGACCCAGTACTTC	CASSHEEGRETQYF
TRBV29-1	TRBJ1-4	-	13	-	TGCAGCGCCCCGTTGGGTGGTAATGAAAAACTGTTTTTT	CSAPLGGNEKLFF
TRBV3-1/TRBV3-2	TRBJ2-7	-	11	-	TGTGCCAGCAGCCAAGTAAACGAGCAGTACTTC	CASSQVNEQYF